This T cell receptor beta chain was profiled in a study of blood T cell repertoires in COVID-19. Authors' analysis steps: Amplifying reference gene primers gave estimates of nucleated cell counts. TCRdb keeps only in-frame clones here, not all; method: immunoSEQ multiplex PCR. That table furnishes V, J and clone size, whereas the DNA furnished D and trimming. The sample carries under 200,000 clones, 75% to 90% recorded once. The recovered donors of Cohort 3 showed two negative PCRs, clearance, or symptom resolution. The CDR3 sequence is 14 residues long. V shed 4 bases and J 5 bases; nucleotides not matched to a gene: 6. Germline V gives CDR1 KGHDR, CDR2 SFDVKD.

The TCR originated in a woman aged 60-70 years who had recovered from COVID-19. The chain carries TRBV24-1 and TRBJ2-5; 7 bases map to TRBD1. The specimen sequenced was PBMCs or T cells enriched from blood (not recorded which). The CDR3 region is CATSEQGMGETQYF. The CDR3 coding sequence is TGTGCCACCAGTGAACAGGGGATGGGGGAGACCCAGTACTTC.